The next 9 T cell receptor beta chains were all read from a single sample in a study of CXCR3-negative and CXCR3-positive naive CD8 T cells. The TRB cDNA libraries were prepared by 5' RACE with UMI labels. TCRdb reprocessed the 5' RACE reads, with one entry per CDR3 protein and no DNA. Its table records roughly 70,000 distinct CDR3 sequences. Sequencing was carried out using naive CXCR3- CD8+ T cells from blood. Subset of the sample: CD45RO-CCR7+CD27+CD95- naive CD8+ T cells lacking CXCR3 (TNR3-). The receptors were sampled from a human donor in good health. Some clones in this sample may be carry-over from other donors' samples.

This chain connects TRBV14 to TRBJ2-1; TCRdb names TRBD2, which stays unverified in the absence of DNA. The CDR3 is made up of 15 amino acids. Germline V lookup: CDR1 SGHDN, CDR2 FVKESK. The CDR3 protein is CASSQGQAGYNEQFF. The whole variable domain, remainder taken from reference TRBV14 and TRBJ2-1, is EAGVTQFPSHSVIEKGQTVTLRCDPISGHDNLYWYRRVMGKEIKFLLHFVKESKQDESGMPNNRFLAERTGGTYSTLKVQPAELEDSGVYFCASSQGQAGYNEQFFGPGTRLTVL.

The chain combines TRBV28 with TRBJ2-3; TCRdb calls TRBD2, which cannot be checked without DNA. The length of the CDR3 is 14 residues. Germline V gives CDR1 MDHEN, CDR2 SYDVKM. CDR3 loop: CASGASGPTDTQYF.

The J gene is TRBJ2-3, the V gene TRBV6-6; the D call from TCRdb, TRBD1, cannot be confirmed without DNA. This CDR3 is 13 amino acids long. Germline V gene data show CDR1 as MNHNY and CDR2 as SVGAGI (reference sequence). The CDR3 reads CASSRGPPDTQYF.

V gene TRBV15 combines with J gene TRBJ2-1. The CDR3 totals 17 residues. The V gene's germline CDR1 is LNHNV and CDR2 YYDKDF (reference sequence). This chain's CDR3 is CATSSSPLILTYNEQFF. Using reference TRBV15 and TRBJ2-1 for the parts outside the CDR3, the full variable domain is DAMVIQNPRYQVTQFGKPVTLSCSQTLNHNVMYWYQQKSSQAPKLLFHYYDKDFNNEADTPDNFQSRRPNTSFCFLDIRSPGLGDTAMYLCATSSSPLILTYNEQFFGPGTRLTVL.

The chain joins TRBV12-3 or TRBV12-4 to TRBJ2-7; the TRBD1 assignment by TCRdb is unverifiable without DNA. The CDR3 is 13 residues long. CDR3 in amino acids: CASSGPGLNEQYF.

The chain combines TRBV7-8 with TRBJ1-6; the D gene TCRdb calls, TRBD1, cannot be checked with no DNA. Germline CDR1 SGHVS, CDR2 FQNEAQ. The CDR3 covers 17 residues. CDR3 region: CASSLASDTYYNSPLHF.

V and J are TRBV29-1 and TRBJ2-2; TCRdb names TRBD2, which stays unverified in the absence of DNA. The germline V gene encodes CDR1 SQVTM and CDR2 ANQGSEA. The CDR3 runs 14 residues. The CDR3 here is CSVSGLEDTGELFF.

CDR3: CAISDVTYEQYF. The genes are TRBV10-3 and TRBJ2-7. CDR3 length equals 12 residues. The germline CDR1 and CDR2 sequences are ENHRY and SYGVKD.

This sequence joins TRBV4-1 and TRBJ2-5; absent DNA, TCRdb's TRBD2 call cannot be checked. The CDR3 extends over 18 amino acids. The germline gives CDR1 MGHRA, CDR2 YSYEKL. CDR3 sequence: CASSQDRGGTSPQETQYF.